This TCR beta chain stems from a study of CD8+ T cells in alopecia areata. At the level of the study: Oral tofacitinib (5 to 10 mg twice daily) was administered to treated patients. Whole-study results and caveats: Higher clonality was seen in lesional scalp than in normal scalp, especially in alopecia totalis/universalis. The study also sequences resident alphabeta T cells of normal skin in scalp samples.

Sequencing relied on a cDNA template that was reverse transcribed from extracted RNA. TCRdb's copy holds only in-frame clones and misses some; the assay was immunoSEQ multiplex PCR. Altogether 150,000 to 160,000 clones are present, about 53% being singletons, with the ten largest covering 15% to 20%. To note about this clone: What it binds is not known.

Trimming stripped 5 bases from V and 4 bases from J, with 6 bases between. This CDR3 has 12 amino acids. Germline assignment: CDR1 MNHEY and CDR2 SMNVEV (reference sequence). In alopecia areata patients, both lesional scalp punch biopsies and peripheral blood were collected. This TCR came from a human donor with alopecia areata. Sequencing used CD8+ T cells sorted from blood, obtained at week 0. This chain connects TRBV27 to TRBJ2-1, with D unresolved. The CDR3 loop is CASSTNYNEQFF. In DNA, the CDR3 is TGTGCCAGCAGTACCAATTACAATGAGCAGTTCTTC.